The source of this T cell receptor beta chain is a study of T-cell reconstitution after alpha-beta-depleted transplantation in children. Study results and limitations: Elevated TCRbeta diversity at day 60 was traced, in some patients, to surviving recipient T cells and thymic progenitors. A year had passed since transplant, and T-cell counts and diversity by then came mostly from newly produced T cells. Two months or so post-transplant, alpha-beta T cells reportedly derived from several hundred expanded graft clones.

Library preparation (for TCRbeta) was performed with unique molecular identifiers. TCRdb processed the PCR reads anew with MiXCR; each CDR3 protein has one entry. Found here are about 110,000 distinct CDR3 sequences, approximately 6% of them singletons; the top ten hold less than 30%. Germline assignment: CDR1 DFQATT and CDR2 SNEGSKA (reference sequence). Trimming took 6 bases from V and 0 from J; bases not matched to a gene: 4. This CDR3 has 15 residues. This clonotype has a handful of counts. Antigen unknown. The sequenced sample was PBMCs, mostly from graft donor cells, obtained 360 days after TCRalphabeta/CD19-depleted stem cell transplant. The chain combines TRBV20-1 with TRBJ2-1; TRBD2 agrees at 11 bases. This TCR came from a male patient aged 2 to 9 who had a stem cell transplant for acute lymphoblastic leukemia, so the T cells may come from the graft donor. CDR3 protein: CSAHTSGSSYNEQFF. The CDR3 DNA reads TGCAGTGCCCACACTAGCGGGAGCTCCTACAATGAGCAGTTCTTC.